One sample yielded the 7 T cell receptor beta chains listed below, sequenced in a study of cytomegalovirus exposure and HLA in healthy donors. The PCR ran on 60 Vbeta and 13 Jbeta primers. The assay was immunoSEQ multiplex PCR, and TCRdb's table has in-frame clones only and misses some. There are around 190,000 clones in the sample; approximately 86% occur only once, and 0.31% lies in the top ten. Sequencing was done on a sample of PBMCs. The receptors stem from a woman between 25 and 40 years old in good health and CMV-seronegative.

This chain connects TRBV5-1 to TRBJ2-7, with TRBD1 identical over 9 bases. This CDR3 is built from 15 residues. Germline CDR1 reads SGHRS; CDR2 reads YFSETQ. V lost 4 bases and J lost 1; bases outside the gene matches: 6. The DNA of the CDR3 is TGCGCCAGCAGCATCTCACAGGGGGCATCCTACGAGCAGTACTTC. Translating gives CASSISQGASYEQYF.

V gene TRBV11-3 combines with J gene TRBJ1-2; D uncertain. The germline CDR1 and CDR2 sequences are SGHNT and YENEEA. Trimming left V 5 bases short and J 0 bases short, with 10 bases between. This CDR3 spans 14 amino acids. Here the CDR3 reads CASSPDIPNYGYTF. CDR3 coding DNA: TGTGCCAGCAGCCCCGACATACCTAACTATGGCTACACCTTC.

This rearrangement joins TRBV5-4 to TRBJ2-5, with TRBD1 matching over 8 bases. The CDR3 loop spans 16 amino acids. Germline V gene lookup returns CDR1 SGHNT and CDR2 YYREEE (reference sequence). Trimming cost V 2 bases and J 2 bases; bases outside gene matches: 8. Here the CDR3 DNA reads TGTGCCAGCAGCTTTGGGGGCAGGGGGCTTCAAGAGACCCAGTACTTC. Translating it yields CASSFGGRGLQETQYF.

The chain couples TRBV2 to TRBJ2-7, with D possibly being TRBD2 (5 bases). The CDR3 loop spans 12 amino acids. V shed 6 bases and J shed 1 base, with 7 bases lying between them. Per germline, CDR1 SNHLY and CDR2 FYNNEI. The CDR3 DNA reads as TGTGCCAGCAGAGCGGTGTCCTACGAGCAGTACTTC. It is translated as CASRAVSYEQYF.

The chain joins TRBV7-3 to TRBJ2-2; TRBD2 matches 9 bases. Germline lookup yields CDR1 SGHTA and CDR2 FQGTGA. This CDR3 comprises 19 residues. V was pared by 1 base and J by 6 bases, with 15 bases of the junction left unmatched. CDR3 amino acids: CASSLIAGGRHAWSGELFF. Here the CDR3 DNA reads TGTGCCAGCAGCTTAATCGCGGGGGGGCGCCATGCTTGGTCCGGGGAGCTGTTTTTT.

The chain uses TRBV5-1 and TRBJ1-1; 8 bases are shared with TRBD1. This CDR3 is 15 amino acids long. Germline V lookup: CDR1 SGHRS, CDR2 YFSETQ. After removal of 4 bases from V and 7 bases from J, the junction contained 12 bases not matched to a gene. CDR3 DNA: TGCGCCAGCAGCATAGATGGACAGGGCCCCGATGAAGCTTTCTTT. Protein: CASSIDGQGPDEAFF.

V is TRBV5-1 and J is TRBJ2-7; 8 bases fit TRBD1. This CDR3 is built from 15 residues. The V gene's germline CDR1 is SGHRS and CDR2 YFSETQ. The ends lost 1 base at V and 4 bases at J; junction bases unmatched: 7. The CDR3 DNA sequence: TGCGCCAGCAGCTTGACAGGGGGATCCTCGTACGAGCAGTACTTC. It encodes CASSLTGGSSYEQYF.